This T cell receptor (beta chain) was captured by sequencing in a study of cytomegalovirus exposure and HLA in healthy donors. The trim removed 1 base at V and 5 bases at J, leaving 4 bases unmatched. CDR3 length: 16 residues. CDR1 LNHDA and CDR2 SQIVND come from the germline V gene (reference sequence). Researchers ran the PCR with 60 Vbeta and 13 Jbeta primers. TCRdb keeps only in-frame clones here, not all; method: immunoSEQ multiplex PCR. The table has 150,000 or so clones, roughly 77% seen once; the top ten hold around 7.2%. This chain connects TRBV19 to TRBJ2-5; 13 nucleotides align to TRBD2. Sequenced material: PBMCs. The origin of this receptor is a man aged 30-40 years in good health and CMV-seropositive. CDR3 in DNA: TGTGCCAGTAGTATAGGGGGGACTAGCGGGACGGAGACCCAGTACTTC. Protein product: CASSIGGTSGTETQYF.